A single sample gave rise to the 13 T cell receptor beta chains below, sequenced in a study of blood T cells in healthy people across ages. Through a sample-barcoded 5' primer and a J-beta primer mix, a second PCR was run for about 6 to 12 cycles. TCRdb analysed the 5' RACE reads with MiXCR anew, one entry per CDR3 protein. This sample has some 1.5 million distinct CDR3 sequences, with 28% found just once. Sequencing input: blood. These receptors all come from a woman under 40 in good health.

The chain employs TRBV20-1 and TRBJ2-1, with TRBD2 identical over 7 bases. The CDR3 has 15 residues. The germline V gene encodes CDR1 DFQATT and CDR2 SNEGSKA (reference sequence). V lost 7 bases, J lost 9 bases, and 18 bases stayed unmatched. The DNA for the CDR3 is TGCAGTGTTGCTCCGGGACTAACGGGGCCATCTGAGCAGTTCTTC. It codes for CSVAPGLTGPSEQFF.

The chain is built from TRBV5-1 and TRBJ2-1; 9 bases line up with TRBD2. V was clipped by 7 bases and J by 7 bases; unmatched bases: 12. Germline CDR1 and CDR2: SGHRS and YFSETQ. The CDR3 has 15 amino acids. The CDR3 bases are TGCGCCAGCTCCCCAATAGCGGGGGACCCGAATGAGCAGTTCTTC. Translated, it gives CASSPIAGDPNEQFF.

The sample holds a few counts of this clonotype. The rearrangement uses TRBV28 and TRBJ1-2; the D gene is possibly TRBD1 (5 bases). The CDR3 has 16 residues. From germline, CDR1 is MDHEN and CDR2 SYDVKM. V lost 4 bases and J 4 bases, leaving 19 bases between the germline ends. CDR3 loop: CASSSPLGPGLYGYTF. The CDR3 coding sequence is TGTGCCAGCAGTTCCCCCTTGGGGCCAGGCCTCTATGGCTACACCTTC.

The chain joins TRBV28 to TRBJ2-7, with 14 bases fitting TRBD2. The ends lost 6 bases at V and 5 bases at J; junction bases unmatched: 12. Per germline, CDR1 MDHEN and CDR2 SYDVKM. The CDR3 extends over 17 amino acids. The CDR3 coding sequence is TGTGCCAGCAGGGGTGGGACTAGCGGGAGTATTCCCCACGAGCAGTACTTC. It specifies CASRGGTSGSIPHEQYF. The variable domain in full, completed from reference TRBV28 and TRBJ2-7, reads DVKVTQSSRYLVKRTGEKVFLECVQDMDHENMFWYRQDPGLGLRLIYFSYDVKMKEKGDIPEGYSVSREKKERFSLILESASTNQTSMYLCASRGGTSGSIPHEQYFGPGTRLTVT.

This clonotype was picked up one time. The chain uses TRBV6-1 and TRBJ2-1, with 8 bases aligning to TRBD1. V shed 2 bases, J shed 1 base, and the junction held 7 bases outside the gene matches. Germline-derived CDR1 and CDR2 are MNHNS and SASEGT. This CDR3 has 17 amino acids. The CDR3 coding sequence is TGTGCCAGCAGTGAATTTGGGAGACAGGGGTCCTACAATGAGCAGTTCTTC. Its protein is CASSEFGRQGSYNEQFF.

This chain joins TRBV20-1 and TRBJ2-2; TRBD2 aligns across 9 bases. J was trimmed by 5 bases and V by 2 bases; bases with no gene match: 6. The CDR3 extends over 15 amino acids. The germline V gene has CDR1 DFQATT and CDR2 SNEGSKA (reference sequence). CDR3 sequence: CSARRAGGDTGELFF. The CDR3 DNA reads TGCAGTGCTAGAAGGGCGGGAGGGGATACCGGGGAGCTGTTTTTT.

V and J are TRBV18 and TRBJ2-1; a possible D gene is TRBD1 (5 bases). Germline values: CDR1 KGHSH, CDR2 LQKENI. The CDR3 is 15 amino acids. The germline V and J ends were trimmed by 4 bases and 4 bases, with 14 bases remaining between them. CDR3 in amino acids: CASSQTPSGYNEQFF. The CDR3 bases are TGTGCCAGCTCACAGACTCCCTCAGGGTACAATGAGCAGTTCTTC.

This clonotype was seen a handful of times. The gene calls are TRBV29-1 and TRBJ2-2; D is unclear. The CDR3 runs to 13 residues. In germline, CDR1 is SQVTM, CDR2 ANQGSEA. Between the trimmed V and J ends, which lost 5 bases and 6 bases, there was a span of 13 bases. CDR3 nucleotides: TGCAGCGTTTCGTCGTCTTCCGCCGGGGAGCTGTTTTTT. Translated, it gives CSVSSSSAGELFF.

This clonotype was counted only a few times. The chain uses TRBV24-1 and TRBJ1-6; no clear D gene. Germline lookup yields CDR1 KGHDR and CDR2 SFDVKD. CDR3 length: 12 residues. V lost 5 bases, J lost 6 bases, and 4 bases lay in between. CDR3 protein: CATSAGNSPLHF. For the CDR3, the DNA is TGTGCCACCAGTGCCGGTAATTCACCCCTCCACTTT.

The chain links TRBV2 to TRBJ1-4; D ambiguous. V gave up 4 bases and J gave up 5 bases, with 11 bases separating them. The CDR3 length is 14 residues. Per germline, CDR1 SNHLY and CDR2 FYNNEI. The CDR3 bases are TGTGCCAGCAGTGTCAGAGCCTTAAATGAAAAACTGTTTTTT. Translated, it gives CASSVRALNEKLFF. Full variable domain (outside the CDR3, taken from reference TRBV2 and TRBJ1-4): EPEVTQTPSHQVTQMGQEVILRCVPISNHLYFYWYRQILGQKVEFLVSFYNNEISEKSEIFDDQFSVERPDGSNFTLKIRSTKLEDSAMYFCASSVRALNEKLFFGSGTQLSVL.

The chain carries TRBV30 and TRBJ1-2; D ambiguous. This CDR3 contains 12 residues. With 3 bases removed from V and 6 bases from J, the gap between germline ends came to 11 bases. From germline, CDR1 is GTSNPN and CDR2 SVGIG (reference sequence). CDR3 residues: CAWRTGSDGYTF. In DNA form, the CDR3 reads TGTGCCTGGAGGACTGGCAGCGATGGCTACACCTTC.

This clonotype was recorded many times. V gene TRBV20-1 combines with J gene TRBJ2-7; possible D gene TRBD2, 6 bases. The V end lost 6 bases, the J end lost 2 bases, and 20 bases lay between the germline ends. CDR1 is DFQATT and CDR2 is SNEGSKA in the germline V gene (reference sequence). This CDR3 contains 15 residues. CDR3 coding DNA: TGCAGTGCCCCCGACATAGCGGAGGGGACCTACGAGCAGTACTTC. Translated, it gives CSAPDIAEGTYEQYF.

CDR3 region: CASSQGEGRADTQYF. The CDR3 DNA reads as TGTGCCAGCAGCCAAGGTGAGGGGAGAGCAGATACGCAGTATTTT. V is TRBV3-1 and J is TRBJ2-3; D possibly matches TRBD1 or TRBD2 (5 bases each). The germline V and J ends were trimmed by 1 base and 4 bases, with 12 bases remaining between them. Per the germline V gene, CDR1 is LGHDT and CDR2 is YNNKEL (reference sequence). The CDR3 spans 15 residues.